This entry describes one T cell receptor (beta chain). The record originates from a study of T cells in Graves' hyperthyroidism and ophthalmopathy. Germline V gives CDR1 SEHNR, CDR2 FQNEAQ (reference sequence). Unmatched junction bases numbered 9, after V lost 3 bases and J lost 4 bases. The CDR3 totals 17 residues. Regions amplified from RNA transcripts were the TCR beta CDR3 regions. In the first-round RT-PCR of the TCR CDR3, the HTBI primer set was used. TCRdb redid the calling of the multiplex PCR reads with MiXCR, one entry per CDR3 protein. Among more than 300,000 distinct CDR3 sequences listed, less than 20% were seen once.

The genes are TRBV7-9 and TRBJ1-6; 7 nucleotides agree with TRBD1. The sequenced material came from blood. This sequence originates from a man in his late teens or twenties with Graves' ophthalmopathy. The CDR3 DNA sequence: TGTGCCAGCAGCTTGGGCGGGACAGAACGTTATAATTCACCCCTCCACTTT. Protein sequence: CASSLGGTERYNSPLHF.